In its sample, the clone carrying this TCR beta chain was seen many times. As yet, its antigen is unknown. This CDR3 comprises 17 residues. The V and J ends lost 10 bases and 0 bases respectively, with 23 bases between them. Germline V gives CDR1 MNHNS, CDR2 SASEGT. The source of the sample is a study of T cell repertoires in cytomegalovirus infection. About the research overall: A matching HLA type, together with CMV infection, was signaled by public TCR beta signatures.

Each CDR3 protein gets one entry after TCRdb re-called the reads with MiXCR. The top ten clones hold around an eighth of a sample with about 900,000 distinct CDR3 sequences, roughly 31% of them seen once. Study-level findings and limits: CMV carriers having the relevant HLA were flagged by cumulative public TCR beta family frequency. Ex vivo responses were dominated by HLA-C-restricted CMV-specific TCR beta clonotypes.

Specimen: cultured CD8+ T cells from PBMCs, collected from culture after CMV antigen stimulation. The rearrangement joins TRBV6-1 to TRBJ2-3, with D hard to call. The receptor's source is a human donor in good health (CMV status not recorded). Some clones in this sample may be carry-over from other donors' samples. The CDR3 coding sequence is TGTGCCATTTCGACATGGGCAAGGGTGTCTAGCACAGATACGCAGTATTTT. Protein sequence: CAISTWARVSSTDTQYF.